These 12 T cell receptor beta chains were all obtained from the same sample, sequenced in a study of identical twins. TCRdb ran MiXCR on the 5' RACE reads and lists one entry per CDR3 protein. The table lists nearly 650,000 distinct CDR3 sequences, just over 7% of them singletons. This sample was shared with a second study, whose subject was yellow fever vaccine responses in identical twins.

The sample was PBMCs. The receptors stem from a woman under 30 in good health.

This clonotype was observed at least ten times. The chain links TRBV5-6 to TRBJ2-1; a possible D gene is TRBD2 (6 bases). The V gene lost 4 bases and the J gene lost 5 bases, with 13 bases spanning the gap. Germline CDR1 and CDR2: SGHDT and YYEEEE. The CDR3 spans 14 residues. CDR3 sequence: CASSTRGTNNEQFF. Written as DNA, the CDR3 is TGTGCCAGCAGCACGCGCGGGACCAACAATGAGCAGTTCTTC.

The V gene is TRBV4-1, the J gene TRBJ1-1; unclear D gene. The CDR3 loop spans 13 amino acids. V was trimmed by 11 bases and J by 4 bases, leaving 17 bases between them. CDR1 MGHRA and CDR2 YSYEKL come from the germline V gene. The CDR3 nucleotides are TGCGCCTCCAGCAAACTTTTCGGCACTGAAGCTTTCTTT. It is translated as CASSKLFGTEAFF.

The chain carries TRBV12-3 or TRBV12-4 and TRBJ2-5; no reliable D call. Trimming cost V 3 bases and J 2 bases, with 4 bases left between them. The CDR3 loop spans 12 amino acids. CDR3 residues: CASSLWQETQYF. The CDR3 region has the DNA TGTGCCAGCAGTTTGTGGCAAGAGACCCAGTACTTC.

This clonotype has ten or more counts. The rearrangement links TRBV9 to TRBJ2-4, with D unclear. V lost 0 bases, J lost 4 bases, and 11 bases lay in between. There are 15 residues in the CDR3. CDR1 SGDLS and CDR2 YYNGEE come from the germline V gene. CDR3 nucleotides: TGTGCCAGCAGCGTAGGGCCTTCAGAAAAAAACATTCAGTACTTC. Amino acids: CASSVGPSEKNIQYF.

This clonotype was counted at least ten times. CDR3 residues: CASSPRWGNYGYTF. The CDR3 nucleotides are TGCGCCAGCAGCCCAAGATGGGGGAACTATGGCTACACCTTC. The rearrangement links TRBV5-1 to TRBJ1-2; a weak D match, TRBD1 (5 bases). CDR1 is SGHRS, CDR2 YFSETQ, per germline. The CDR3 has 14 residues. V shed 4 bases and J shed 2 bases, with 12 bases lying between them. Complete variable domain (other parts from reference TRBV5-1 and TRBJ1-2): KAGVTQTPRYLIKTRGQQVTLSCSPISGHRSVSWYQQTPGQGLQFLFEYFSETQRNKGNFPGRFSGRQFSNSRSEMNVSTLELGDSALYLCASSPRWGNYGYTFGSGTRLTVV.

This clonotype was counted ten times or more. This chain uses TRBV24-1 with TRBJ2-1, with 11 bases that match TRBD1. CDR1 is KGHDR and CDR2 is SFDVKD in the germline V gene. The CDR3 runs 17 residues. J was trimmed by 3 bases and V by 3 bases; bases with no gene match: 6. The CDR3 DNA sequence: TGTGCCACCAGTGATCTCTCCGGGACAGGGGGCTACAATGAGCAGTTCTTC. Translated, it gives CATSDLSGTGGYNEQFF.

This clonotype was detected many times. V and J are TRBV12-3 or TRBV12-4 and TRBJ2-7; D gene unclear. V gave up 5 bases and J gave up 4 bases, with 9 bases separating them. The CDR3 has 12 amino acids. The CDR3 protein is CASSEPTYEQYF. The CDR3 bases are TGTGCCAGCAGTGAACCTACGTACGAGCAGTACTTC.

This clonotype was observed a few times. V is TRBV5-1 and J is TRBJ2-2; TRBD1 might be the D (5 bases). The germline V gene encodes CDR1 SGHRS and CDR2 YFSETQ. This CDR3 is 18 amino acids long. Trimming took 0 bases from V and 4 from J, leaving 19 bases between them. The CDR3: CASSLAGWTTRGTGELFF. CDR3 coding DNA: TGCGCCAGCAGCTTGGCAGGGTGGACCACTCGAGGCACCGGGGAGCTGTTTTTT.

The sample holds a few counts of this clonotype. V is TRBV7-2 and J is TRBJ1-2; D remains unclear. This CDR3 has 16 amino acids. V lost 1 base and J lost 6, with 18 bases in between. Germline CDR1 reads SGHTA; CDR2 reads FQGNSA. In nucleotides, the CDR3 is TGTGCCAGCAGCTTAGTATCCGGGATGGGGTTAAATGGCTACACCTTC. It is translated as CASSLVSGMGLNGYTF.

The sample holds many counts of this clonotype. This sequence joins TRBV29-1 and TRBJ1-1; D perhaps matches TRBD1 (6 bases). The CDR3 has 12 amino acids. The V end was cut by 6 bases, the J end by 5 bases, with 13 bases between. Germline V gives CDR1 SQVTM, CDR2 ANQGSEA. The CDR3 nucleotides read TGCAGCGTATGGGGGGCGCCAACTGAAGCTTTCTTT. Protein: CSVWGAPTEAFF.

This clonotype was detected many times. The CDR3 loop is CASSLVQSGNTIYF. CDR3 DNA: TGTGCCAGCAGTTTGGTCCAGTCTGGAAACACCATATATTTT. The chain couples TRBV28 to TRBJ1-3; D is unclear. Germline assignment: CDR1 MDHEN and CDR2 SYDVKM. The V end lost 3 bases, the J end lost 1 base, and 7 bases lay between the germline ends. There are 14 residues in the CDR3.

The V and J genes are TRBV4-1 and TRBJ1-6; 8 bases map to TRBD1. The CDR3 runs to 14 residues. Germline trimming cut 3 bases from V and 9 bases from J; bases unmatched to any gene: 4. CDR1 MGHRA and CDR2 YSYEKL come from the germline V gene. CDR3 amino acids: CASSQDRESSPLHF. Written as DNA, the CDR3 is TGCGCCAGCAGCCAGGACAGGGAAAGTTCACCCCTCCACTTT.